This T cell receptor (beta chain) was obtained from a study of blood T cell repertoires in COVID-19. Study-wide context: Sites in the United States, Italy and Spain provided acute and convalescent COVID-19 samples. Sample material is recorded as cDNA or gDNA derived from T cells, B-cell-depleted T cells, or PBMCs.

Per the original data handling: Reference gene primer amplification gave estimated nucleated cell counts. The repertoire was sequenced with immunoSEQ multiplex PCR; TCRdb's copy has only in-frame clones and lacks some. Clonal size and the V and J genes are those of that table, whereas D and trimming came from the DNA. Of just under 45,000 clones in the sample, over 80% were seen once. The CDR3 loop spans 13 amino acids. V lost 7 bases and J 7 bases, leaving 17 bases between the germline ends. Germline V CDR1 and CDR2: LNHDA, SQIVND (reference sequence). This receptor was taken from a woman in her forties with acute or convalescent COVID-19. The sequenced sample was peripheral blood. This sequence joins TRBV19 and TRBJ2-7; a possible D gene is TRBD2 (6 bases). The CDR3 DNA follows: TGTGCCAGTAACCGGGGGTTAAATGGGGAGCAGTACTTC. This sequence encodes CASNRGLNGEQYF.